This T cell receptor beta chain was identified in a study of T cell responses to AZD1222 COVID-19 vaccine. Trimming shortened V by 4 bases and J by 4 bases, and 18 bases separated the two germline ends. CDR1 is SGDLS, CDR2 YYNGEE, per germline. The CDR3 extends over 16 amino acids. Of note for this clone: What it binds is not known.

Study conclusions and caveats: Nearly half of spike-specific TCRs reportedly target unmutated variant regions. At baseline, seropositivity was found in only a handful of AZD1222 recipients.

Here immunoSEQ multiplex PCR was the method, and the copy in TCRdb shows in-frame clones only, minus some. Here the sample spans approximately 150,000 clones, about nine tenths being singletons. The input for sequencing was peripheral blood, taken 28 days after the second dose of the MenACWY control vaccine. The chain uses TRBV9 and TRBJ1-3; D gene ambiguous. This receptor was taken from an adult who received the MenACWY meningococcal vaccine as a control. The DNA for the CDR3 is TGTGCCAGCAGCTTCCGGGTCACACTAGGGGGAAACACCATATATTTT. Protein sequence: CASSFRVTLGGNTIYF.